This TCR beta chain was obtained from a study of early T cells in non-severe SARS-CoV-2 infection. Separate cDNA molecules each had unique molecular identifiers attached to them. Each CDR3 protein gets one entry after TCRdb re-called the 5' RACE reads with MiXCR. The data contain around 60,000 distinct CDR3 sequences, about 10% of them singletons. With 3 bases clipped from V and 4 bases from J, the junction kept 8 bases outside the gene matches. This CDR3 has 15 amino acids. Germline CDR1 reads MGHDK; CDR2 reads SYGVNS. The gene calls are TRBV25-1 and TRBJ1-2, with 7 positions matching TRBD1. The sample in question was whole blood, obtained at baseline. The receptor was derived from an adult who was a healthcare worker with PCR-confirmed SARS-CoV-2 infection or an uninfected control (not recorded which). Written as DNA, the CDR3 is TGTGCCAGCAGTGACCCTCGGACAGGATTCTATGGCTACACCTTC. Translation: CASSDPRTGFYGYTF.